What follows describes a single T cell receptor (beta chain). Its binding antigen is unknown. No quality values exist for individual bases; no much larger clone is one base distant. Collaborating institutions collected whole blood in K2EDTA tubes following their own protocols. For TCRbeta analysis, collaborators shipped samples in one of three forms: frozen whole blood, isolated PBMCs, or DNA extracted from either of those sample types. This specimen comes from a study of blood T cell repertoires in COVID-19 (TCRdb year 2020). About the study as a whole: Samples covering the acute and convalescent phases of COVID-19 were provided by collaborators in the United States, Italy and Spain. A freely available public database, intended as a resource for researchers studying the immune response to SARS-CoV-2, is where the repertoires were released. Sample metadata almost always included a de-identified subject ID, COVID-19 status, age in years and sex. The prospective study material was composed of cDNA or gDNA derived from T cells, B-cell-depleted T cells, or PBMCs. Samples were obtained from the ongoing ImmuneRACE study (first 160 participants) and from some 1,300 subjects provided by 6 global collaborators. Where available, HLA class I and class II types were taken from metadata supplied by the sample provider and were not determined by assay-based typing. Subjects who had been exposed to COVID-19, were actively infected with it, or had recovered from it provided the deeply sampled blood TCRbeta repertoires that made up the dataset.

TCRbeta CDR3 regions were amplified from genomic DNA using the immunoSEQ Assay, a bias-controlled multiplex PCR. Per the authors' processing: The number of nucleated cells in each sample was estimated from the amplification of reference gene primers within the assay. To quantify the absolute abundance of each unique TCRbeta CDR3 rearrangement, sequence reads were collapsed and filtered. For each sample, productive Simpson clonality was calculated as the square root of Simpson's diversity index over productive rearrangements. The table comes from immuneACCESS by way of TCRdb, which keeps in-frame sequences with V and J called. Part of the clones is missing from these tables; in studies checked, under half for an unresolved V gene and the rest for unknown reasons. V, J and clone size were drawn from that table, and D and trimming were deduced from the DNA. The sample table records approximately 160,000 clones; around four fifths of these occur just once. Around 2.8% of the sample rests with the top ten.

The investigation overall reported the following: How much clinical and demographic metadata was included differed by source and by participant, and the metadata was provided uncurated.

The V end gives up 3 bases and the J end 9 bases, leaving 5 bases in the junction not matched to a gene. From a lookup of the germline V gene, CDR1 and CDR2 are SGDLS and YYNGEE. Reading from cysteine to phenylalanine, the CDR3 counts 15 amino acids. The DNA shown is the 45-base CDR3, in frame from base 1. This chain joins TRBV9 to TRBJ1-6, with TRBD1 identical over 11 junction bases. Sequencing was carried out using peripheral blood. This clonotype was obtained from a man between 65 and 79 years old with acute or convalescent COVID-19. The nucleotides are TGTGCCAGCAGCGAGAGGACAGGGGGCGGTTCACCCCTCCACTTT. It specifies CASSERTGGGSPLHF.